The 27 T cell receptor beta chains reported below all come from one sample, sequenced in a study of shared clonotypes between healthy human individuals (dated by TCRdb to the early 2020s). Libraries were made using the immunoSEQ multiplex PCR assay. TCRdb re-hosts the immuneACCESS table, in-frame sequences only. Its copies lack some clones; in the studies checked, an unresolved V gene accounts for under half of them, and the cause for the rest is not known. Counted in this sample were roughly 1,000,000 clones; around 78% of them appeared once. Clones ranked in the top ten supply about 0.52% of the sample. Material for sequencing was memory CD4+ T cells from PBMCs. The cell subset or site label on this specimen signifies: CD45RA-negative fraction. The receptors were gathered from a young man in good health. Some clones in this sample may be carry-over from other donors' samples.

The CDR3 DNA follows: TGTGCCAGCAGCCCGGGACTAGTAATCTACAATGAGCAGTTCTTC. Protein sequence: CASSPGLVIYNEQFF. The chain joins TRBV7-2 to TRBJ2-1; 8 bases line up with TRBD2. Trimming at V came to 5 bases and at J to 3 bases, leaving 6 bases not matched to a gene. The CDR3 is 15 residues long. Per germline, CDR1 SGHTA and CDR2 FQGNSA.

This rearrangement joins TRBV7-8 to TRBJ1-5; D is perhaps TRBD1 (6 bases). Germline CDR1 and CDR2: SGHVS and FQNEAQ. V was cut by 4 bases and J by 6 bases, with 19 bases left in between. The length of the CDR3 is 16 residues. The DNA for the CDR3 is TGTGCCAGCAGCTCACTTTGGGGGCTGCAGGGTCAGCCCCAGCATTTT. This translates into CASSSLWGLQGQPQHF.

The genes are TRBV5-5 and TRBJ1-1; no firm D call. The CDR3 runs to 13 residues. Per the germline V gene, CDR1 is SGHKS and CDR2 is YYEKEE (reference sequence). V gave up 2 bases and J gave up 1 base, with 6 bases separating them. The CDR3 protein is CASSFLRNTEAFF. The DNA of the CDR3 is TGTGCCAGCAGCTTTCTACGGAACACTGAAGCTTTCTTT.

The chain joins TRBV7-2 to TRBJ2-3; D gene uncertain. CDR3 size: 12 residues. V lost 5 bases and J 4 bases, leaving 7 bases between the germline ends. In germline, CDR1 is SGHTA, CDR2 FQGNSA. The CDR3 coding sequence is TGTGCCAGCAGCGCTAGGTCAGATACGCAGTATTTT. This encodes CASSARSDTQYF.

V gene TRBV6-1 combines with J gene TRBJ2-1; tentative D call: TRBD2 (5 bases). This CDR3 has 16 amino acids. V gave up 1 base and J gave up 4 bases, with 14 bases separating them. CDR1 is MNHNS and CDR2 is SASEGT in the germline V gene. The CDR3 loop is CASSEVTTGIYNEQFF. The CDR3 DNA follows: TGTGCCAGCAGTGAAGTGACGACGGGAATATACAATGAGCAGTTCTTC.

This clone was seen a few times. V usage is TRBV19 and J usage is TRBJ2-4; 8 positions agree with TRBD2. Germline trimming cut 6 bases from V and 1 base from J; bases unmatched to any gene: 17. CDR1 LNHDA and CDR2 SQIVND come from the germline V gene (reference sequence). The length of the CDR3 is 19 residues. The CDR3 region is CASSVEPGLEVRAKNIQYF. For the CDR3, the DNA is TGTGCCAGTAGCGTGGAACCGGGACTAGAAGTTCGGGCCAAAAACATTCAGTACTTC.

This clone was seen a few times. The rearrangement links TRBV27 to TRBJ1-5; possible D gene TRBD1, 5 bases. Germline loops: CDR1 MNHEY, CDR2 SMNVEV (reference sequence). Trimming left V 6 bases short and J 2 bases short, with 17 bases between. CDR3 size: 16 residues. Here the CDR3 DNA reads TGTGCCAGCAGAACCACCAGGGACGGTCGCAATCAGCCCCAGCATTTT. Translation: CASRTTRDGRNQPQHF.

This sequence joins TRBV7-9 and TRBJ2-7; D call uncertain. Germline CDR1 SEHNR, CDR2 FQNEAQ (reference sequence). The V end was cut by 0 bases, the J end by 6 bases, with 15 bases between. The CDR3 length is 15 residues. The DNA of the CDR3 is TGTGCCAGCAGCTTAGCCGGCCCCGAGGCCCTCGAGCAGTACTTC. Protein: CASSLAGPEALEQYF. The entire variable domain, with the rest obtained from reference TRBV7-9 and TRBJ2-7, is as follows: DTGVSQNPRHKITKRGQNVTFRCDPISEHNRLYWYRQTLGQGPEFLTYFQNEAQLEKSRLLSDRFSAERPKGSFSTLEIQRTEQGDSAMYLCASSLAGPEALEQYFGPGTRLTVT.

The chain links TRBV27 to TRBJ1-6; maybe TRBD1 (6 bases). The germline gives CDR1 MNHEY, CDR2 SMNVEV (reference sequence). Trimming took off 7 bases at V and 7 bases at J, with 20 bases between the two ends. The CDR3 sequence is 16 residues long. The CDR3 coding sequence is TGTGCCAGCACCTACCTTTTGGGGAGGGGGAATTCACCCCTCCACTTT. Translated, it gives CASTYLLGRGNSPLHF.

The chain recombines TRBV5-1 with TRBJ2-1; 11 nucleotides match TRBD2. This CDR3 is built from 17 residues. The germline V gene has CDR1 SGHRS and CDR2 YFSETQ. V shed 0 bases and J 6 bases; nucleotides not matched to a gene: 8. The CDR3 reads CASSLGQTLAGGNEQFF. As DNA, the CDR3 is TGCGCCAGCAGCTTGGGGCAGACTCTAGCGGGAGGCAATGAGCAGTTCTTC.

This clone was seen only a few times. CDR3 nucleotide sequence: TGTGCCAGCAGCTTGCCGCAGGGTCGGGTCACTGAAGCTTTCTTT. This codes for CASSLPQGRVTEAFF. The chain joins TRBV5-4 to TRBJ1-1, with a weak D call TRBD1 (5 bases). This CDR3 region has 15 residues. Per germline, CDR1 SGHNT and CDR2 YYREEE (reference sequence). V lost 1 base, J lost 4 bases, and 14 bases lay in between.

The V call is TRBV28, the J call TRBJ1-5, with a weak D call TRBD1 (5 bases). CDR3 length equals 16 residues. V lost 7 bases to trimming and J lost 3 bases, with 19 bases between them. Germline CDR1 MDHEN, CDR2 SYDVKM. CDR3 in amino acids: CASTLAPDSYNQPQHF. CDR3 bases: TGTGCCAGCACCTTAGCCCCCGACAGTTACAATCAGCCCCAGCATTTT. The full variable domain, completed using reference TRBV28 and TRBJ1-5, is DVKVTQSSRYLVKRTGEKVFLECVQDMDHENMFWYRQDPGLGLRLIYFSYDVKMKEKGDIPEGYSVSREKKERFSLILESASTNQTSMYLCASTLAPDSYNQPQHFGDGTRLSIL.

This clone was seen once. V gene TRBV6-5 combines with J gene TRBJ1-2; D is unclear. The CDR3 contains 14 residues. Trimming stripped 0 bases from V and 2 bases from J, with 7 bases between. CDR1 MNHEY and CDR2 SVGAGI come from the germline V gene. CDR3 sequence: CASSYSQNNYGYTF. The CDR3 nucleotides are TGTGCCAGCAGTTACTCTCAGAACAACTATGGCTACACCTTC.

V and J are TRBV7-2 and TRBJ2-1, with TRBD2 matching over 7 bases. The ends lost 5 bases at V and 1 base at J; junction bases unmatched: 8. This CDR3 has 16 residues. Germline CDR1 reads SGHTA; CDR2 reads FQGNSA. The DNA of the CDR3 is TGTGCCAGCAGCCCCGAGGCGGGAGTGTCCTACAATGAGCAGTTCTTC. This codes for CASSPEAGVSYNEQFF. The variable domain in full, completed from reference TRBV7-2 and TRBJ2-1, reads GAGVSQSPSNKVTEKGKDVELRCDPISGHTALYWYRQSLGQGLEFLIYFQGNSAPDKSGLPSDRFSAERTGGSVSTLTIQRTQQEDSAVYLCASSPEAGVSYNEQFFGPGTRLTVL.

J is TRBJ1-1 and V is TRBV29-1, with 7 bases fitting TRBD1. The CDR3 contains 14 residues. Germline V gene data show CDR1 as SQVTM and CDR2 as ANQGSEA. The V gene end was trimmed by 7 bases and the J gene end by 6 bases; junction bases not matched to a gene: 14. The chain's CDR3 is CSAKQGRRGAEAFF. In DNA form, the CDR3 reads TGCAGCGCAAAACAGGGGCGACGAGGGGCTGAAGCTTTCTTT.

This clone was picked up a small number of times. The rearrangement joins TRBV15 to TRBJ2-7, with 7 bases that match TRBD1. The germline V gene encodes CDR1 LNHNV and CDR2 YYDKDF (reference sequence). Trimming cost V 1 base and J 6 bases; bases outside gene matches: 9. CDR3 size: 15 residues. CDR3 nucleotide sequence: TGTGCCACCAGCAGAGCCCTCCCGACAGGGTTCGAGCAGTACTTC. It codes for CATSRALPTGFEQYF.

The V call is TRBV2, the J call TRBJ1-1; tentative D call: TRBD1 (5 bases). Germline assignment: CDR1 SNHLY and CDR2 FYNNEI. Trimming removed 6 bases from V and 2 bases from J, with 10 bases in between. There are 13 residues in the CDR3. The CDR3 reads CASRLRENTEAFF. The CDR3, as DNA: TGTGCCAGCAGGCTCAGGGAAAACACTGAAGCTTTCTTT.

CDR3 nucleotide sequence: TGTGCCAGCAGTCCCCAACCGGGACAGTACAATGAGCAGTTCTTC. It codes for CASSPQPGQYNEQFF. The rearrangement joins TRBV6-1 to TRBJ2-1, with 7 bases identical to TRBD1. With V trimmed by 5 bases and J by 4 bases, 8 bases remained unmatched. The CDR3 spans 15 residues. Per the germline V gene, CDR1 is MNHNS and CDR2 is SASEGT.

The genes are TRBV28 and TRBJ1-2; D is undetermined. CDR3 length: 12 amino acids. V was cut by 3 bases and J by 9 bases, with 11 bases left in between. Germline assignment: CDR1 MDHEN and CDR2 SYDVKM. The CDR3 protein is CASSLIGKSYTF. The CDR3 DNA reads as TGTGCCAGCAGTTTGATAGGGAAAAGCTACACCTTC.

The chain employs TRBV6-1 and TRBJ1-5; 7 positions match TRBD1. The V and J ends lost 6 bases and 6 bases, in that order; junction bases with no gene match: 11. The CDR3 length is 15 residues. CDR1 and CDR2 from the germline V gene are MNHNS and SASEGT. The DNA for the CDR3 is TGTGCCAGCAGCTACCGACAGGGTGGTGGTCAGCCCCAGCATTTT. Its protein is CASSYRQGGGQPQHF.

This clone was counted at least ten times. Other nucleotide sequences in the sample specify the same CDR3. The rearrangement links TRBV30 to TRBJ1-3; unclear D gene. Trimming stripped 0 bases from V and 5 bases from J, with 8 bases between. Germline V CDR1 and CDR2: GTSNPN, SVGIG (reference sequence). The CDR3 runs to 13 residues. DNA for the CDR3: TGTGCCTGGAGTGTAAACGGAAGAAACACCATATATTTT. Its translation is CAWSVNGRNTIYF.

V gene TRBV5-1 combines with J gene TRBJ1-2, with D unclear. V lost 0 bases, J lost 5 bases, and 11 bases lay in between. There are 14 residues in the CDR3. Germline CDR1 and CDR2: SGHRS and YFSETQ. In nucleotides, the CDR3 is TGCGCCAGCAGCTTGGAACCAGGCGCTTATGGCTACACCTTC. This sequence encodes CASSLEPGAYGYTF.

V gene TRBV15 combines with J gene TRBJ1-4, with 8 bases fitting TRBD1. CDR3 length: 16 residues. V trimming: 5 bases; J trimming: 11 bases; junction bases outside the gene matches: 16. Germline V gene lookup returns CDR1 LNHNV and CDR2 YYDKDF (reference sequence). The CDR3 spells CATSGSERTGSRKLFF. CDR3 bases: TGTGCCACCAGCGGGTCGGAAAGGACAGGGTCCCGGAAACTGTTTTTT.

To note about this clone: The sample has other DNA sequences that encode this CDR3 too. V usage is TRBV5-1 and J usage is TRBJ2-1; TRBD1 is a possible D gene (5 bases). The V and J ends lost 4 bases and 6 bases respectively, with 8 bases between them. The V gene's germline CDR1 is SGHRS and CDR2 YFSETQ. The CDR3 has 12 amino acids. The CDR3 coding sequence is TGCGCCAGCAGCCTGGGGCGCAATGAGCAGTTCTTC. It translates to CASSLGRNEQFF.

The CDR3 coding sequence is TGTGCCAGCAGCCGCGGGACTAGTACTCTTCTAGATACGCAGTATTTT. Amino acid sequence: CASSRGTSTLLDTQYF. The V call is TRBV11-1, the J call TRBJ2-3; 8 nucleotides align to TRBD2. The CDR3 has 16 amino acids. V was pared by 5 bases and J by 5 bases, with 12 bases of the junction left unmatched. Germline CDR1 is SGHAT and CDR2 is FQDESV (reference sequence). Full variable domain (missing parts from reference TRBV11-1 and TRBJ2-3): EAEVAQSPRYKITEKSQAVAFWCDPISGHATLYWYRQILGQGPELLVQFQDESVVDDSQLPKDRFSAERLKGVDSTLKIQPAELGDSAMYLCASSRGTSTLLDTQYFGPGTRLTVL.

The chain joins TRBV2 to TRBJ2-1; 7 bases are a match to TRBD1. Per the germline V gene, CDR1 is SNHLY and CDR2 is FYNNEI. V shed 0 bases and J 9 bases; nucleotides not matched to a gene: 14. There are 17 residues in the CDR3. The CDR3 here is CASSEALQAGGLGEQFF. The CDR3 nucleotides are TGTGCCAGCAGTGAAGCGCTTCAGGCAGGGGGTCTGGGTGAGCAGTTCTTC.

The chain recombines TRBV2 with TRBJ2-2; 7 nucleotides line up with TRBD2. The germline CDR1 and CDR2 sequences are SNHLY and FYNNEI. Losses at the gene ends were 8 bases for V and 6 bases for J; bases not matched to a gene: 12. The CDR3 is 15 amino acids. CDR3 in amino acids: CASAKEGGPSGELFF. Here the CDR3 DNA reads TGTGCCAGCGCTAAAGAGGGAGGGCCCTCCGGGGAGCTGTTTTTT.